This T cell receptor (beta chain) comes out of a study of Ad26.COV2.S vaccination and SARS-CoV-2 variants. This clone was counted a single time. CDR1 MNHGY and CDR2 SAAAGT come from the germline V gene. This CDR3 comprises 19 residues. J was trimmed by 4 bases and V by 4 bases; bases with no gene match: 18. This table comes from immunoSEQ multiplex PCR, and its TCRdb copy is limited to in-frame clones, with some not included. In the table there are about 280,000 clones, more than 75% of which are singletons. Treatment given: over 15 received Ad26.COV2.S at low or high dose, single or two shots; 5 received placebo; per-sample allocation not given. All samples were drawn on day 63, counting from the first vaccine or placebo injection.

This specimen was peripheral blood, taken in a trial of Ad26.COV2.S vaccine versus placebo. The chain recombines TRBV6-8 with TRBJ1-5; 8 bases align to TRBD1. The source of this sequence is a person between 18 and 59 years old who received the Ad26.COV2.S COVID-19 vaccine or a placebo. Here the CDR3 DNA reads TGTGCCAGCAGTTCCGGTAAGGGACAGGAGGGGATGGGGAATCAGCCCCAGCATTTT. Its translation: CASSSGKGQEGMGNQPQHF.